These 24 T cell receptor beta chains were all obtained from the same sample, sequenced in a study of T cell repertoires in cytomegalovirus infection. These receptors' targets are unknown. Each CDR3 protein is one row after TCRdb ran MiXCR on the reads. This table has around 770,000 distinct CDR3 sequences, about 28% appearing once. The sequences come from cultured CD8+ T cells from PBMCs, collected from culture after CMV antigen stimulation. The origin of the receptors is a human donor in good health (CMV status not recorded). Some clones in this sample may be carry-over from other donors' samples.

The table lists this clonotype with a few counts. The V gene is TRBV27, the J gene TRBJ2-7, with TRBD1 matching over 7 bases. The CDR3 is 15 amino acids. The junction had 6 bases not matched to a gene; V was cut back by 0 bases and J by 4 bases. The germline CDR1 and CDR2 sequences are MNHEY and SMNVEV (reference sequence). Here the CDR3 DNA reads TGTGCCAGCAGTTTATCTCCGGGACAGACATACGAGCAGTACTTC. Protein: CASSLSPGQTYEQYF.

The V call is TRBV6-2 or TRBV6-3, the J call TRBJ2-7; no clear D. The CDR3 is made up of 11 amino acids. Germline V gives CDR1 MNHEY, CDR2 SVGEGT. Trimming removed 8 bases from V and 3 bases from J, with 8 bases in between. DNA for the CDR3: TGTGCCAGCGGCACCAGCTACGAGCAGTACGTC. Its translation: CASGTSYEQYV.

A few counts support this clonotype. This chain connects TRBV27 to TRBJ2-2; D ambiguous. CDR1 is MNHEY, CDR2 SMNVEV, per germline (reference sequence). The CDR3 runs to 13 residues. With 3 bases removed from V and 4 bases from J, the gap between germline ends came to 6 bases. CDR3 region: CASSFTPTGELFF. In nucleotides, the CDR3 is TGTGCCAGCAGTTTCACCCCCACCGGGGAGCTGTTTTTT.

This clonotype was observed many times. J is TRBJ2-1 and V is TRBV7-6; 7 bases match TRBD1. Germline lookup yields CDR1 SGHVS and CDR2 FNYEAQ. Trimming removed 5 bases from V and 4 bases from J; junction bases left unmatched: 11. The CDR3 extends over 16 amino acids. As DNA, the CDR3 is TGTGCCAGCAGCCTACGGGGAAGGGGGCGATACAATGAGCAGTTCTTC. Residues: CASSLRGRGRYNEQFF. Supplemented by reference TRBV7-6 and TRBJ2-1, the full variable domain reads GAGVSQSPRYKVTKRGQDVALRCDPISGHVSLYWYRQALGQGPEFLTYFNYEAQQDKSGLPNDRFSAERPEGSISTLTIQRTEQRDSAMYRCASSLRGRGRYNEQFFGPGTRLTVL.

The V call is TRBV11-2, the J call TRBJ2-7; D is ambiguous. The germline gives CDR1 SGHAT, CDR2 FQNNGV. The CDR3 contains 14 residues. Trimming removed 1 base from V and 2 bases from J, with 9 bases in between. CDR3 loop: CASSLGAATYEQYV. The CDR3 nucleotides read TGTGCCAGCAGCTTAGGGGCAGCAACCTACGAGCAGTACGTC.

This clonotype was counted only a few times. The chain uses TRBV4-1 and TRBJ1-4; no definite D call. The CDR3 runs 15 residues. V lost 2 bases, J lost 8 bases, and 15 bases lay in between. Per the germline V gene, CDR1 is MGHRA and CDR2 is YSYEKL. The CDR3 nucleotides are TGCGCCAGCAGCCAAATGGAGACTCCCAGGGAAAAACTGTTTTTT. Protein sequence: CASSQMETPREKLFF.

In its sample, this clonotype was seen many times. The chain uses TRBV7-8 and TRBJ2-7, with a tentative D call TRBD1 (6 bases). Looked up from germline, CDR1 is SGHVS and CDR2 is FQNEAQ. The CDR3 extends over 14 amino acids. Trimming removed 5 bases at V and 1 base at J, with 12 bases between. CDR3: CASSPIGQSYEQYV. DNA of the CDR3: TGTGCCAGCAGCCCCATCGGACAGTCCTACGAGCAGTACGTC.

This clonotype was observed a few times. The J gene is TRBJ2-7, the V gene TRBV7-6; 8 bases are shared with TRBD2. The junction had 6 bases not matched to a gene; V was cut back by 7 bases and J by 1 base. The germline V gene has CDR1 SGHVS and CDR2 FNYEAQ. The CDR3 contains 14 residues. CDR3 amino acids: CASKGSGTSYEQYF. For the CDR3, the DNA is TGTGCCAGCAAGGGTAGCGGGACATCCTACGAGCAGTACTTC.

The V call is TRBV6-4, the J call TRBJ2-2; D ambiguous. Trimming removed 0 bases from V and 5 bases from J, with 1 base in between. CDR3 length: 12 residues. CDR1 is MRHNA and CDR2 is SNTAGT in the germline V gene. The CDR3 DNA is TGTGCCAGCAGTGACTCAACCGGGGAGCTGTTTTTT. This gives the protein CASSDSTGELFF.

This clonotype was picked up many times. V and J are TRBV12-3 or TRBV12-4 and TRBJ2-7; unclear D gene. The CDR3 sequence is 15 residues long. Trimming cost V 6 bases and J 3 bases, with 18 bases left between them. CDR3 in amino acids: CASSLSQIGFYEQYF. DNA for the CDR3: TGTGCCAGCAGCCTCTCACAGATCGGATTCTACGAGCAGTACTTC.

This clonotype was seen only once. J is TRBJ1-1 and V is TRBV9; 7 nucleotides line up with TRBD1. This CDR3 is 14 amino acids long. CDR1 and CDR2 (germline): SGDLS, YYNGEE. After removal of 0 bases from V and 4 bases from J, the junction contained 3 bases not matched to a gene. CDR3 residues: CASSVAQGITEAFF. In DNA form, the CDR3 reads TGTGCCAGCAGCGTAGCACAGGGGATCACTGAAGCTTTCTTT.

The rearrangement uses TRBV4-3 and TRBJ2-3; a possible D gene is TRBD2 (5 bases). CDR3 size: 17 residues. Germline values: CDR1 LGHNA, CDR2 YSLEER. V lost 0 bases and J 0 bases, leaving 13 bases between the germline ends. In nucleotides, the CDR3 is TGCGCCAGCAGCCAAGATCGGGCGGGCGCAAGCACAGATACGCAGTATTTT. Encoded protein: CASSQDRAGASTDTQYF.

This clonotype turned up a few times. The gene calls are TRBV19 and TRBJ1-5; D unclear. The CDR3 length is 15 residues. Trimming removed 10 bases from V and 4 bases from J, with 20 bases in between. Per germline, CDR1 LNHDA and CDR2 SQIVND (reference sequence). The CDR3 here is CATSWADVGNQPQHF. DNA for the CDR3: TGTGCCACGAGCTGGGCGGATGTGGGAAATCAGCCCCAGCATTTT.

The chain recombines TRBV6-5 with TRBJ1-2, with D perhaps matching TRBD1 (5 bases). V lost 0 bases and J 8 bases, leaving 13 bases between the germline ends. The CDR3 loop spans 14 amino acids. From germline, CDR1 is MNHEY and CDR2 SVGAGI. The chain's CDR3 is CASSYSRGGEGYTF. CDR3 nucleotides: TGTGCCAGCAGTTACTCGAGAGGAGGGGAAGGCTACACCTTC.

Many counts were recorded for this clonotype. The chain is built from TRBV7-6 and TRBJ1-1; D is undetermined. The CDR3 sequence is 14 residues long. Germline CDR1 SGHVS, CDR2 FNYEAQ. V was cut by 1 base and J by 7 bases, with 13 bases left in between. The CDR3 region has the DNA TGTGCCAGCAGCTTAGGGCCAGTCTACGATGAAGCTTTCTTT. Amino acids: CASSLGPVYDEAFF.

This clonotype was counted only a few times. The chain has TRBV19 and TRBJ1-1; D remains ambiguous. In germline, CDR1 is LNHDA, CDR2 SQIVND (reference sequence). V was shortened by 9 bases and J by 4 bases, with 9 bases between the two germline ends. CDR3 length equals 11 residues. CDR3 protein: CASYRSTEAFF. In nucleotides, the CDR3 is TGTGCCAGCTACAGAAGCACTGAAGCTTTCTTT.

The CDR3 nucleotides read TGTGCCAGCAGCCAAGACGAGCTTTCCTCCTACGAGCAGTACTTC. Residues: CASSQDELSSYEQYF. The rearrangement links TRBV3-1 to TRBJ2-7; D unresolved. V shed 0 bases and J shed 0 bases, with 9 bases lying between them. This CDR3 has 15 residues. Germline lookup yields CDR1 LGHDT and CDR2 YNNKEL (reference sequence).

The V and J genes are TRBV4-1 and TRBJ2-3, with 13 bases fitting TRBD2. The CDR3 is 16 residues long. In germline, CDR1 is MGHRA, CDR2 YSYEKL. Germline trimming cut 4 bases from V and 4 bases from J; bases unmatched to any gene: 5. Written as DNA, the CDR3 is TGCGCCAGCAGCCCCAGACTAGCGGGGGGCGCAGATACGCAGTATTTT. Protein: CASSPRLAGGADTQYF.

This clonotype was picked up many times. The rearrangement links TRBV7-6 to TRBJ2-1; 11 positions agree with TRBD2. The CDR3 runs 17 residues. The junction had 7 bases not matched to a gene; V was cut back by 2 bases and J by 4 bases. Germline CDR1 reads SGHVS; CDR2 reads FNYEAQ. The DNA for the CDR3 is TGTGCCAGCAGCTTAAGTAGCGGGGGGGCCGGGTACAATGAGCAGTTCTTC. Protein: CASSLSSGGAGYNEQFF.

The chain joins TRBV27 to TRBJ2-7; D possibly corresponds to TRBD2 (6 bases). Germline V gene sequence: CDR1 MNHEY, CDR2 SMNVEV (reference sequence). The length of the CDR3 is 15 residues. The V gene lost 0 bases and the J gene lost 4 bases, with 13 bases spanning the gap. The CDR3 nucleotides are TGTGCCAGCAGTTTATCGGCGGCGGGGATTTACGAGCAGTACTTC. Translation gives CASSLSAAGIYEQYF.

This CDR3 is CASSFVGPRQPQHF. The CDR3 coding sequence is TGTGCCAGCAGTTTTGTAGGGCCACGTCAGCCCCAGCATTTT. The gene calls are TRBV12-3 or TRBV12-4 and TRBJ1-5; D is unclear. The CDR3 is 14 residues long. The V gene lost 3 bases and the J gene lost 6 bases, with 12 bases spanning the gap.

CDR3 sequence: CASAPGRGNYEQYV. CDR3 coding DNA: TGTGCCAGCGCCCCGGGGCGGGGAAACTACGAGCAGTACGTC. The chain uses TRBV27 and TRBJ2-7, with TRBD2 as a possible D gene (6 bases). The germline V and J ends were trimmed by 8 bases and 3 bases, with 17 bases remaining between them. Per germline, CDR1 MNHEY and CDR2 SMNVEV (reference sequence). CDR3 length: 14 amino acids.

This clonotype appeared a few times. This chain uses TRBV7-9 with TRBJ1-1; tentatively, D is TRBD1 (5 bases). Germline V gives CDR1 SEHNR, CDR2 FQNEAQ (reference sequence). The CDR3 consists of 14 residues. V was trimmed by 5 bases and J by 0 bases, leaving 10 bases between them. The CDR3 protein is CASSMGDLNTEAFF. As DNA, the CDR3 is TGTGCCAGCAGCATGGGGGACCTGAACACTGAAGCTTTCTTT.

This clonotype has at least ten counts. The gene calls are TRBV7-6 and TRBJ2-1; D remains unclear. V shed 0 bases and J shed 0 bases, with 15 bases lying between them. This CDR3 spans 18 amino acids. CDR1 SGHVS and CDR2 FNYEAQ come from the germline V gene. The CDR3 reads CASSLAPVTVSSYNEQFF. The CDR3 DNA is TGTGCCAGCAGCTTAGCCCCTGTGACTGTAAGCTCCTACAATGAGCAGTTCTTC.